One and the same sample provided the 5 T cell receptor beta chains below, sequenced in a study of blood T cell repertoires in COVID-19. The data were produced by immunoSEQ multiplex PCR, yet TCRdb's version contains in-frame clones alone and is incomplete. The sample comprises approximately 390,000 clones, approximately 89% of which are singletons, and 2.3% rests with the top ten. Sequencing was done on a sample of peripheral blood. The source of these receptors is a woman aged 60 to 75 with COVID-19, enrolled during active disease.

The J gene is TRBJ1-5, the V gene TRBV19; D may be TRBD1 (6 bases). The germline gives CDR1 LNHDA, CDR2 SQIVND (reference sequence). CDR3 length equals 17 residues. The germline V and J ends were trimmed by 4 bases and 0 bases, with 16 bases remaining between them. The CDR3 region has the DNA TGTGCCAGTAGTACTACCGGACAGATCTATAGCAATCAGCCCCAGCATTTT. This encodes CASSTTGQIYSNQPQHF.

This chain connects TRBV12-5 to TRBJ1-2; 9 bases line up with TRBD1. Germline values: CDR1 LGHNT, CDR2 FRNRAP. CDR3 length: 18 amino acids. V shed 2 bases and J 0 bases; nucleotides not matched to a gene: 10. In DNA form, the CDR3 reads TGTGCTAGTGGTTTGCCCTCGTGGGACAGGGTGGCTAACTATGGCTACACCTTC. This encodes CASGLPSWDRVANYGYTF.

The V and J genes are TRBV4-1 and TRBJ2-7; 12 bases agree with TRBD2. The germline CDR1 and CDR2 sequences are MGHRA and YSYEKL. This CDR3 is 13 amino acids long. Trimming removed 8 bases from V and 6 bases from J; junction bases left unmatched: 5. The CDR3 DNA is TGCGCCAGCGGGAGACTAGCGGGGGCCGAGCAGTACTTC. Its translation is CASGRLAGAEQYF.

J is TRBJ2-3 and V is TRBV12-5, with D possibly being TRBD2 (6 bases). The CDR3 has 15 amino acids. Trimming removed 6 bases at V and 6 bases at J, with 19 bases between. Germline V lookup: CDR1 LGHNT, CDR2 FRNRAP. The CDR3 DNA reads TGTGCTAGTGGGGGCGAGCGGGCGGCCAGGGATACGCAGTATTTT. Encoded protein: CASGGERAARDTQYF.

The J gene is TRBJ1-2, the V gene TRBV3-1 (or the pseudogene TRBV3-2), with a weak D call TRBD1 (6 bases). CDR1 is LGHDT and CDR2 is YNNKEL in the germline V gene (reference sequence). This CDR3 spans 17 amino acids. V lost 6 bases, J lost 0 bases, and 20 bases lay in between. CDR3 amino acids: CASRPSHGQSSNYGYTF. The DNA for the CDR3 is TGTGCCAGCAGACCCTCGCATGGACAGTCCTCTAACTATGGCTACACCTTC.